The next 27 T cell receptor beta chains were all read from a single sample in a study of T cells in Graves' hyperthyroidism and ophthalmopathy. RNA transcripts gave rise to amplified TCR beta CDR3 regions. Carried out on the TCR CDR3, a first-round RT-PCR used the HTBI primer set. TCRdb passed the multiplex PCR reads through MiXCR, listing each CDR3 protein once. The sample holds about 600,000 distinct CDR3 sequences, 16% seen once. The sample consisted of blood. Receptor source: a woman aged 40 to 55 with Graves' ophthalmopathy.

This CDR3 reads CASSQDPPGGAFF. The DNA of the CDR3 is TGTGCCAGCAGCCAAGATCCGCCTGGGGGAGCTTTCTTT. This chain connects TRBV4-2 to TRBJ1-1, with a possible D match to TRBD1 (5 bases). Per the germline V gene, CDR1 is LGHNA and CDR2 is YNFKEQ. The V and J ends lost 0 bases and 10 bases respectively, with 12 bases between them. The CDR3 spans 13 residues.

This clonotype has a handful of counts. The V and J genes are TRBV20-1 and TRBJ1-5, with D perhaps matching TRBD1 (5 bases). Trimming shortened V by 0 bases and J by 6 bases, and 12 bases separated the two germline ends. This CDR3 is 14 amino acids long. Germline assignment: CDR1 DFQATT and CDR2 SNEGSKA (reference sequence). CDR3 loop: CSAREGGTGQPQHF. Written as DNA, the CDR3 is TGCAGTGCTAGAGAGGGGGGAACAGGTCAGCCCCAGCATTTT.

This clonotype came up a few times. The V gene is TRBV19, the J gene TRBJ2-1; perhaps TRBD2 as D (5 bases). V lost 3 bases and J lost 2, with 11 bases in between. Germline CDR1 reads LNHDA; CDR2 reads SQIVND (reference sequence). The CDR3 has 15 residues. Here the CDR3 DNA reads TGTGCCAGTAGTATGGGAGAGACCACCTACAATGAGCAGTTCTTC. This sequence encodes CASSMGETTYNEQFF.

This clonotype was seen repeatedly, ten times or more. The genes are TRBV30 and TRBJ1-1; D unresolved. Germline CDR1 is GTSNPN and CDR2 is SVGIG (reference sequence). V dropped 3 bases and J dropped 4 bases, with 6 bases sitting between them. The CDR3 has 11 amino acids. The CDR3 sequence: CAWRFGTEAFF. The CDR3 DNA follows: TGTGCCTGGAGGTTCGGCACTGAAGCTTTCTTT.

This clonotype has just a few counts. This chain connects TRBV30 to TRBJ2-1; D unresolved. This CDR3 contains 14 residues. The V gene lost 4 bases and the J gene lost 4 bases, with 14 bases spanning the gap. Per the germline V gene, CDR1 is GTSNPN and CDR2 is SVGIG (reference sequence). The CDR3 DNA follows: TGTGCCTGGACATCGGAACTACCTTACAATGAGCAGTTCTTC. Translation: CAWTSELPYNEQFF.

This clonotype was picked up many times. J is TRBJ1-1 and V is TRBV3-1, with 8 bases identical to TRBD1. Germline values: CDR1 LGHDT, CDR2 YNNKEL (reference sequence). The length of the CDR3 is 15 residues. V trimming: 4 bases; J trimming: 5 bases; junction bases outside the gene matches: 9. The chain's CDR3 is CASSRSQGAGTEAFF. The CDR3 nucleotides are TGTGCCAGCAGCCGGAGCCAGGGGGCAGGGACTGAAGCTTTCTTT.

CDR3 amino acids: CASSAQDNEQFF. CDR3 nucleotide sequence: TGTGCCAGCAGTGCACAAGACAATGAGCAGTTCTTC. J is TRBJ2-1 and V is TRBV11-2; D gene ambiguous. Germline V gene data show CDR1 as SGHAT and CDR2 as FQNNGV. This CDR3 is built from 12 residues. V was cut by 6 bases and J by 5 bases, with 8 bases left in between.

V usage is TRBV6-1 and J usage is TRBJ1-5; 7 nucleotides match TRBD1. Germline V gives CDR1 MNHNS, CDR2 SASEGT. This CDR3 is 17 amino acids long. The ends lost 7 bases at V and 1 base at J; junction bases unmatched: 13. DNA of the CDR3: TGTGCCAGCACCCCCCAGGTGGGACAGTTAAGCAATCAGCCCCAGCATTTT. It yields the protein CASTPQVGQLSNQPQHF.

This clonotype was counted at least ten times. The genes are TRBV2 and TRBJ2-2, with TRBD1 as a possible D gene (6 bases). The V end lost 9 bases, the J end lost 4 bases, and 15 bases lay between the germline ends. This CDR3 is built from 14 residues. Germline V CDR1 and CDR2: SNHLY, FYNNEI. Here the CDR3 reads CARSGRGSTGELFF. CDR3 DNA: TGTGCCAGGTCAGGAAGGGGGTCCACCGGGGAGCTGTTTTTT.

This rearrangement joins TRBV11-3 to TRBJ1-1; no clear D. The V end lost 5 bases, the J end lost 3 bases, and 10 bases lay between the germline ends. The CDR3 consists of 13 residues. Per germline, CDR1 SGHNT and CDR2 YENEEA. The CDR3 DNA is TGTGCCAGCAGCGACCAGCAAGACACTGAAGCTTTCTTT. Protein product: CASSDQQDTEAFF. Variable domain in full (rest from reference TRBV11-3 and TRBJ1-1): EAGVVQSPRYKIIEKKQPVAFWCNPISGHNTLYWYLQNLGQGPELLIRYENEEAVDDSQLPKDRFSAERLKGVDSTLKIQPAELGDSAVYLCASSDQQDTEAFFGQGTRLTVV.

This clonotype was seen many times. V usage is TRBV12-3 or TRBV12-4 and J usage is TRBJ1-5, with 12 bases fitting TRBD1. V was pared by 3 bases and J by 5 bases, with 8 bases of the junction left unmatched. The CDR3 is 17 amino acids. The CDR3 coding sequence is TGTGCCAGCAGTTTGAGCCCTGGGACAGGGGGCTATCAGCCCCAGCATTTT. This translates into CASSLSPGTGGYQPQHF.

The chain couples TRBV6-5 to TRBJ2-1; 7 bases are a match to TRBD1. V lost 0 bases, J lost 4 bases, and 3 bases stayed unmatched. Germline-derived CDR1 and CDR2 are MNHEY and SVGAGI. There are 15 residues in the CDR3. The CDR3 sequence is CASSYSRDRYNEQFF. The CDR3 DNA reads as TGTGCCAGCAGTTACTCCCGGGACAGATACAATGAGCAGTTCTTC.

V and J are TRBV10-2 and TRBJ1-5; unclear D gene. V lost 0 bases and J 5 bases, leaving 8 bases between the germline ends. The CDR3 runs to 14 residues. The germline V gene encodes CDR1 WSHSY and CDR2 SAAADI. CDR3 protein: CASSESMLDQPQHF. CDR3 nucleotide sequence: TGCGCCAGCAGTGAGTCGATGTTAGATCAGCCCCAGCATTTT.

The J gene is TRBJ2-5, the V gene TRBV28, with 7 positions matching TRBD2. V lost 8 bases, J lost 5 bases, and 5 bases stayed unmatched. Germline CDR1 and CDR2: MDHEN and SYDVKM. The CDR3 has 12 amino acids. CDR3 bases: TGTGCCAGCCGGAGCGGGACGGAGACCCAGTACTTC. This gives the protein CASRSGTETQYF.

This clonotype was counted at least ten times. The J gene is TRBJ2-7, the V gene TRBV20-1; 8 bases agree with TRBD2. The trim removed 3 bases at V and 0 bases at J, leaving 4 bases unmatched. This CDR3 is built from 14 residues. Germline V gene sequence: CDR1 DFQATT, CDR2 SNEGSKA (reference sequence). The CDR3 DNA reads TGCAGTGCTAGGATGAGCGGGAGCTCCTACGAGCAGTACTTC. This sequence encodes CSARMSGSSYEQYF.

In its sample, this clonotype was seen many times. The chain employs TRBV2 and TRBJ2-1, with 8 bases fitting TRBD1. CDR3 size: 15 residues. V lost 7 bases, J lost 1 base, and 6 bases stayed unmatched. Germline CDR1 and CDR2: SNHLY and FYNNEI. The CDR3 sequence: CASTRQGASYNEQFF. The CDR3 nucleotides are TGTGCCAGCACGAGGCAGGGGGCATCCTACAATGAGCAGTTCTTC. Supplemented by reference TRBV2 and TRBJ2-1, the full variable domain reads EPEVTQTPSHQVTQMGQEVILRCVPISNHLYFYWYRQILGQKVEFLVSFYNNEISEKSEIFDDQFSVERPDGSNFTLKIRSTKLEDSAMYFCASTRQGASYNEQFFGPGTRLTVL.

This clonotype has just a few counts. This CDR3 is CASSQDAAEAYEQYF. The CDR3 DNA follows: TGTGCCAGCAGCCAAGACGCGGCAGAGGCCTACGAGCAGTACTTC. The gene calls are TRBV4-2 and TRBJ2-7; D gene uncertain. Germline V gene lookup returns CDR1 LGHNA and CDR2 YNFKEQ. CDR3 length: 15 residues. The ends were cut back, 0 bases at V and 2 bases at J, with 11 bases in the middle.

The rearrangement uses TRBV28 and TRBJ2-5; TRBD2 matches 12 bases. Germline V gene lookup returns CDR1 MDHEN and CDR2 SYDVKM. J was trimmed by 5 bases and V by 6 bases; bases with no gene match: 10. CDR3 length: 16 residues. The CDR3 DNA sequence: TGTGCCAGCAGCTTCCCGACTAGCGGGAGCAGGGAGACCCAGTACTTC. Translating gives CASSFPTSGSRETQYF.

This chain links TRBV7-9 with TRBJ2-1; 11 bases agree with TRBD2. The trim removed 5 bases at V and 5 bases at J, leaving 17 bases unmatched. This CDR3 comprises 19 residues. Germline assignment: CDR1 SEHNR and CDR2 FQNEAQ (reference sequence). The CDR3 coding sequence is TGTGCCAGCAGCCGATATCTAGCGGGAGGACTCCCGACACACAATGAGCAGTTCTTC. Its protein is CASSRYLAGGLPTHNEQFF.

The sample holds a few counts of this clonotype. The V call is TRBV29-1, the J call TRBJ1-2; 7 bases match TRBD1. With 6 bases clipped from V and 2 bases from J, the junction kept 6 bases outside the gene matches. This CDR3 has 13 amino acids. CDR1 SQVTM and CDR2 ANQGSEA come from the germline V gene. Here the CDR3 reads CSVGDSRNYGYTF. CDR3 in DNA: TGCAGCGTCGGGGACAGCCGAAACTATGGCTACACCTTC.

A word on this clonotype: Possible read error: a much larger clone is one base away. The chain combines TRBV11-2 with TRBJ2-6; no reliable D call. The CDR3 length is 15 residues. CDR1 is SGHAT, CDR2 FQNNGV, per germline. The CDR3 nucleotides are TGTGCCAGCAGCTTACAGAACTCTGGGTCCAACGTCCTGACTTTC. Translated, it gives CASSLQNSGSNVLTF.

This clonotype showed up many times. The chain carries TRBV20-1 and TRBJ2-7, with 7 bases identical to TRBD1. The V segment lost 6 bases and the J segment 3 bases; nucleotides outside the gene matches: 8. The CDR3 length is 13 residues. Germline lookup yields CDR1 DFQATT and CDR2 SNEGSKA (reference sequence). The CDR3 loop is CSAGRGSIYEQYF. In nucleotides, the CDR3 is TGCAGTGCGGGCAGGGGGTCCATCTACGAGCAGTACTTC.

The chain carries TRBV27 and TRBJ1-1; possible D gene TRBD1, 6 bases. V lost 7 bases to trimming and J lost 4 bases, with 19 bases between them. CDR1 is MNHEY and CDR2 is SMNVEV in the germline V gene (reference sequence). CDR3 length: 15 residues. The CDR3 reads CASTPLGGGRTEAFF. The CDR3 DNA reads as TGTGCCAGCACCCCCCTTGGCGGGGGGCGCACTGAAGCTTTCTTT.

This clonotype was observed at least ten times. V usage is TRBV2 and J usage is TRBJ1-2, with D uncertain. The germline V gene encodes CDR1 SNHLY and CDR2 FYNNEI. There are 13 residues in the CDR3. V lost 7 bases, J lost 2 bases, and 11 bases lay in between. The CDR3 loop reads CASNQDGNYGYTF. The CDR3 DNA sequence: TGTGCCAGCAACCAGGACGGGAACTATGGCTACACCTTC.

In its sample, this clonotype was seen a few times. The V and J genes are TRBV6-1 and TRBJ2-1; 7 nucleotides line up with TRBD2. This CDR3 is built from 15 residues. V was clipped by 7 bases and J by 9 bases; unmatched bases: 15. Germline V gives CDR1 MNHNS, CDR2 SASEGT. CDR3 nucleotides: TGTGCCAGCATCAGCGGTGGGGAGGGGTTTACTGAGCAGTTCTTC. Its protein product is CASISGGEGFTEQFF.

As concerns this clonotype: This may arise from a read error, as a much more abundant clone is one base away. The gene calls are TRBV30 and TRBJ1-1; D is ambiguous. CDR3 length: 12 residues. V lost 1 base and J lost 2, with 5 bases in between. CDR1 is GTSNPN and CDR2 is SVGIG in the germline V gene (reference sequence). The CDR3 DNA reads as TGTGCCTGGAGTGCGCCCAACACTGAAGCTTTCTTT. Translated: CAWSAPNTEAFF.

The gene calls are TRBV6-1 and TRBJ1-4; no firm D call. With 7 bases removed from V and 10 bases from J, the gap between germline ends came to 13 bases. This CDR3 has 12 residues. The germline gives CDR1 MNHNS, CDR2 SASEGT. The DNA for the CDR3 is TGTGCCAGCACTCCGGACTCCGGAAAACTGTTTTTT. This encodes CASTPDSGKLFF.